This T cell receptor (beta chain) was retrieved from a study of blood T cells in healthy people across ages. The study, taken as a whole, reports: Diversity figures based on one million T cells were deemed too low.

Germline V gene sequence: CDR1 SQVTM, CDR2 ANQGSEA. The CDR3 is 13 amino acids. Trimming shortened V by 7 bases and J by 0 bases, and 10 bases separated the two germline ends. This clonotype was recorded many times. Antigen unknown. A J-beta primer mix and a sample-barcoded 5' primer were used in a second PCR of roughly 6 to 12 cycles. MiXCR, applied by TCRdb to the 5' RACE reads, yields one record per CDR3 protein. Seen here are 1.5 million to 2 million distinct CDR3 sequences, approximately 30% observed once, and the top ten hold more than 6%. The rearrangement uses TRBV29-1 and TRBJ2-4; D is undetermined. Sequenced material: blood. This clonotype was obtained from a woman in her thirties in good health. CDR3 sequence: CSAASRAKNIQYF. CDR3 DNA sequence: TGCAGCGCCGCCTCCAGAGCCAAAAACATTCAGTACTTC.